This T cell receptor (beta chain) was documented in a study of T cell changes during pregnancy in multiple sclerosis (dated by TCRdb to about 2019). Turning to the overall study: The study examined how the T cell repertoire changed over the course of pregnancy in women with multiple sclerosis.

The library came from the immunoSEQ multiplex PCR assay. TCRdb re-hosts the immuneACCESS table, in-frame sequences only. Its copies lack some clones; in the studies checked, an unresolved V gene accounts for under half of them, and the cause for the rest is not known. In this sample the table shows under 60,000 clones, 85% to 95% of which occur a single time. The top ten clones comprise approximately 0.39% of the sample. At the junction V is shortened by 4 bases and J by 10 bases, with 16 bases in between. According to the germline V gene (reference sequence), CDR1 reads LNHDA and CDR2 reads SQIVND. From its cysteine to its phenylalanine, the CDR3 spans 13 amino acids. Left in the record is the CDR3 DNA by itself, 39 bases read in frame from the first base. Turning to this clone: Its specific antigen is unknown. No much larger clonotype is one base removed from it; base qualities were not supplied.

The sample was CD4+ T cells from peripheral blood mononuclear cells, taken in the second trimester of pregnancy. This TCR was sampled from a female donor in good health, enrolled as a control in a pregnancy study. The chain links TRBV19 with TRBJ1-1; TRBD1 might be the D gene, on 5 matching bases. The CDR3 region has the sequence CASSSGTSPRAFF. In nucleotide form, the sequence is TGTGCCAGTAGTAGCGGGACTTCCCCCCGAGCTTTCTTT. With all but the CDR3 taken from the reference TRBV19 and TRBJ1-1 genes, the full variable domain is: DGGITQSPKYLFRKEGQNVTLSCEQNLNHDAMYWYRQDPGQGLRLIYYSQIVNDFQKGDIAEGYSVSREKKESFPLTVTSAQKNPTAFYLCASSSGTSPRAFFGQGTRLTVV.